The rows below give T cell receptor beta chains drawn from one sample of a study of T cell responses to AZD1222 COVID-19 vaccine. TCRdb's table, derived via immunoSEQ multiplex PCR, lists solely in-frame clones and lacks some. This sample has just under 150,000 clones; around nine tenths occur once, and the top ten carry under 2%. The starting material was peripheral blood, obtained 28 days after the second AZD1222 dose. Receptors originate from an adult who received the AZD1222 COVID-19 vaccine. CDR3s include the opening cysteine and the closing phenylalanine or tryptophan. Fields, in order: V gene, clone size, CDR3 protein. For some rows the clone size is stated as once, few or many, or as a class when expanded; others skip it.

V: TRBV7-9; size: .; CDR3: CASSPPSGGYTF
V: TRBV6-5; size: .; CDR3: CASSYAMTATNSPLHF
V: TRBV7-2; size: .; CDR3: CASSLVLGQPQHF
V: TRBV4-1; size: .; CDR3: CASSQGELGTEAFF
V: TRBV28; size: .; CDR3: CASSLPPWTGGYYGYTF
V: TRBV24-1; size: .; CDR3: CATSVADRGLWHEQFF
V: TRBV6-6; size: .; CDR3: CASSTGAGYNQPQHF
V: TRBV18; size: .; CDR3: CASSPPWGQGLESSYNEQFF
V: TRBV5-4; size: .; CDR3: CASSATSYEQYF
V: TRBV27; size: .; CDR3: CASSLLGSANEKLFF
V: TRBV24-1; size: .; CDR3: CATSVSQGSYNEQFF
V: TRBV5-6; size: .; CDR3: CASSRKTGRETQYF
V: TRBV7-3; size: .; CDR3: CASSLPLAGGRGEQFF
V: TRBV28; size: .; CDR3: CASSNGGGHQETQYF
V: TRBV5-4; size: .; CDR3: CASSRDSTSYNEQFF
V: TRBV5-1; size: few; CDR3: CASSPGQPTEAFF
V: TRBV5-4; size: .; CDR3: CASSATSYNEQFF
V: TRBV19; size: .; CDR3: CASSPGTSGGSRGETQYF
V: TRBV11-2; size: .; CDR3: CASSLLKGASYEQYF
V: TRBV6-2/TRBV6-3; size: .; CDR3: CASSSGYNEQFF
V: TRBV27; size: .; CDR3: CASSSQTGGDEQFF
V: TRBV30; size: .; CDR3: CAWSVGAFYGYTF
V: TRBV5-1; size: .; CDR3: CASSSGTTKETQYF
V: TRBV20-1; size: .; CDR3: CSASDPNSGNTIYF
V: TRBV5-1; size: .; CDR3: CASSLVSSGGLETQYF
V: TRBV4-2; size: .; CDR3: CASSQRTGGDSNQPQHF
V: TRBV3-1/TRBV3-2; size: .; CDR3: CASSSSDLSNQPQHF
V: TRBV5-1; size: .; CDR3: CASSLAWDGSEQFF
V: TRBV6-5; size: .; CDR3: CASSKNTEAFF
V: TRBV4-2; size: .; CDR3: CASSQDRGAQGGRNGYTF
V: TRBV7-3; size: .; CDR3: CASSSGAQDPFHRELFF
V: TRBV7-9; size: .; CDR3: CASSLMATNEKLFF
V: TRBV29-1; size: once; CDR3: CSVPRVVGGSEQYF
V: TRBV6-1; size: .; CDR3: CASSDLRDYEQYF
V: TRBV28; size: .; CDR3: CASSLPGGPLGAQYF
V: TRBV24-1; size: .; CDR3: CATKVWSYNSPLHF
V: TRBV19; size: .; CDR3: CASIPPPGRANTEAFF
V: TRBV27; size: .; CDR3: CASSFGGRNYGYTF
V: TRBV7-2; size: .; CDR3: CASSYRGGNTIYF
V: TRBV4-1; size: .; CDR3: CASSQEGIGPDTQYF
V: TRBV30; size: .; CDR3: CAWKYSSYNSPLHF
V: TRBV10-3; size: .; CDR3: CAISGTTSGSGDTQYF
V: TRBV11-3; size: .; CDR3: CASSLGLDRGGNQPQHF
V: TRBV28; size: .; CDR3: CASSLGTAGNTIYF
V: TRBV30; size: .; CDR3: CAWSVNLDPRDTEAFF
V: TRBV6-5; size: .; CDR3: CASGTGPYEQYF
V: TRBV19; size: .; CDR3: CASRDLERPGELFF
V: TRBV4-1; size: .; CDR3: CASSQGVGVKTYQPQHF
V: TRBV6-5; size: .; CDR3: CASSYTGGRNTEAFF
V: TRBV6-5; size: .; CDR3: CASSYGGNNYGYTF
V: TRBV5-4; size: .; CDR3: CASSQQGNGSTATNEKLFF
V: TRBV12-3/TRBV12-4; size: .; CDR3: CASSPTGKETQYF